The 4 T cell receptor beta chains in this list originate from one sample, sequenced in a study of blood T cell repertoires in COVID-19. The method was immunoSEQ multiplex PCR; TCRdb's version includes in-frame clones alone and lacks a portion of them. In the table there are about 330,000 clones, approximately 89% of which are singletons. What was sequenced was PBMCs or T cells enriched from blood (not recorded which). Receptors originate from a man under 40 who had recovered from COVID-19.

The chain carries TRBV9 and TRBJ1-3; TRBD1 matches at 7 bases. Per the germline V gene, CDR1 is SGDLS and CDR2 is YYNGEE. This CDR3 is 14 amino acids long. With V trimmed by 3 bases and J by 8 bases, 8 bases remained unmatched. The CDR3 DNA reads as TGTGCCAGCAGCGCGGACGGGACAGCGGACACCATATATTTT. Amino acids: CASSADGTADTIYF.

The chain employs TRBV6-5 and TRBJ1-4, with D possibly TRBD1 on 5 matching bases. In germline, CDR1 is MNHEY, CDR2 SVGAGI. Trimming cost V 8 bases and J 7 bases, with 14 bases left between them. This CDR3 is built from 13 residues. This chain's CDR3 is CASQTNGGEKLFF. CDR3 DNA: TGTGCCAGCCAGACCAACGGGGGTGAAAAACTGTTTTTT.

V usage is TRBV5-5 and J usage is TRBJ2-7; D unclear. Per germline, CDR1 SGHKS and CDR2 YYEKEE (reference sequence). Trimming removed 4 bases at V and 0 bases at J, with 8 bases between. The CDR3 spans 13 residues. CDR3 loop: CASSPATSYEQYF. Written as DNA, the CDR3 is TGTGCCAGCAGCCCCGCTACCTCCTACGAGCAGTACTTC.

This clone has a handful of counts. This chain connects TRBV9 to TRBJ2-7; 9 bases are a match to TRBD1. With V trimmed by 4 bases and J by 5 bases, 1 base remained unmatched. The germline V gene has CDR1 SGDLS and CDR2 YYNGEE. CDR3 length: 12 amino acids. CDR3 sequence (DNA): TGTGCCAGCAGCAGACAGGGGGACGAGCAGTACTTC. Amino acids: CASSRQGDEQYF.